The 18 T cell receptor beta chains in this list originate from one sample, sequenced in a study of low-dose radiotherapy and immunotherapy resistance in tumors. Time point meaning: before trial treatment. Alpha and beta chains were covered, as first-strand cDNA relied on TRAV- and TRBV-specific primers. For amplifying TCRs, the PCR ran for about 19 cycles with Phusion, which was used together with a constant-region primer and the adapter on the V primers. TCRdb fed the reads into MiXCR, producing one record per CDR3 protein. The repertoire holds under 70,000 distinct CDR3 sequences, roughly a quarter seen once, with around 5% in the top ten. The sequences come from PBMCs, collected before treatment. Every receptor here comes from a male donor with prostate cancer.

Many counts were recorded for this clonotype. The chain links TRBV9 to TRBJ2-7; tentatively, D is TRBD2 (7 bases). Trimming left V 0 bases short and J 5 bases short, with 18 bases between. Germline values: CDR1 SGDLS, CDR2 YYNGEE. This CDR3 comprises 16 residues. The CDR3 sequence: CASSVGIVGGADEQYF. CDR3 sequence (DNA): TGTGCCAGCAGCGTAGGGATTGTGGGGGGGGCCGACGAGCAGTACTTC.

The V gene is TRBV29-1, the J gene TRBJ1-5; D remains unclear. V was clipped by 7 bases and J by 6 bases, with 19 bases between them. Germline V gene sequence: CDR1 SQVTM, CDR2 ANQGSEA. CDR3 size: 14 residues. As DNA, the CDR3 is TGCAGCGCCCTGACCGGACGGGGTTGTCAGCCCCAGCATTTT. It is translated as CSALTGRGCQPQHF.

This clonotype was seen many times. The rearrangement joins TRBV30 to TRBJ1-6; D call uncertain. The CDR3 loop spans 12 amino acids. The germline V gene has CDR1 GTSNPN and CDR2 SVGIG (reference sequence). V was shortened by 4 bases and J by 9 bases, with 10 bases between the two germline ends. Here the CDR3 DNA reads TGTGCCTGGAAAGGCCTCAGTTCACCCCTCCACTTT. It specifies CAWKGLSSPLHF.

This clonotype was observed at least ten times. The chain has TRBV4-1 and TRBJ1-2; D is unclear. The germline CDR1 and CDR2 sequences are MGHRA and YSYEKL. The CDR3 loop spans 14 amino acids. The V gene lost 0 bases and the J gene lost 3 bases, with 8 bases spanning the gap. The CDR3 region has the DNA TGCGCCAGCAGCCAAGATATCGGCTACTATGGCTACACCTTC. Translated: CASSQDIGYYGYTF.

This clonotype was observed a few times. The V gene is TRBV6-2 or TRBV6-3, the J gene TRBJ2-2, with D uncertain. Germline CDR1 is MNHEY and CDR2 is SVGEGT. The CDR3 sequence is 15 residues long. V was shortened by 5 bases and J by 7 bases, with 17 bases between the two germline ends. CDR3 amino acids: CASSQLSRRLGELFF. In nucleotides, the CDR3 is TGTGCCAGCAGTCAATTGTCTAGACGGCTCGGGGAGCTGTTTTTT.

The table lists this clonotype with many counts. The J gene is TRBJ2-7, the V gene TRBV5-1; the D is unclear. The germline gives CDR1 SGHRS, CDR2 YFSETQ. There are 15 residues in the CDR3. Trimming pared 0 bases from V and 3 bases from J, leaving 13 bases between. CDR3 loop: CASSLATQTRYEQYF. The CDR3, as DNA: TGCGCCAGCAGCTTGGCAACGCAGACCCGCTACGAGCAGTACTTC.

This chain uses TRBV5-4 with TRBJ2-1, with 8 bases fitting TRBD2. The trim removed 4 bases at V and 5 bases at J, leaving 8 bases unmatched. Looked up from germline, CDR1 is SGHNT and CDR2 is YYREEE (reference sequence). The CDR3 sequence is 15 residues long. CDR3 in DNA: TGTGCCAGCAGCCGGTCGGGGGGGACTCACAATGAGCAGTTCTTC. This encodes CASSRSGGTHNEQFF.

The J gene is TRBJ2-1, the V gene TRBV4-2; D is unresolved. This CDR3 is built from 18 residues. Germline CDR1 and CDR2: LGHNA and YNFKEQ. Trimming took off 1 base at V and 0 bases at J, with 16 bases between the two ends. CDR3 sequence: CASSQAVGKKSSYNEQFF. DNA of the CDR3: TGTGCCAGCAGCCAAGCGGTGGGGAAGAAGAGCTCCTACAATGAGCAGTTCTTC.

This chain's CDR3 is CASSPGWSGGSYEQYF. In nucleotides, the CDR3 is TGTGCCAGCAGCCCAGGTTGGAGCGGGGGTTCCTACGAGCAGTACTTC. This chain uses TRBV11-2 with TRBJ2-7, with TRBD2 matching 8 bases. The ends lost 5 bases at V and 1 base at J; junction bases unmatched: 10. Germline V gene lookup returns CDR1 SGHAT and CDR2 FQNNGV. The CDR3 has 16 amino acids.

CDR3 DNA sequence: TGTGCCAGCACCACCGTAAAGGGGCGGAACGAGCAGTACTTC. This gives the protein CASTTVKGRNEQYF. The rearrangement links TRBV28 to TRBJ2-7, with D possibly matching TRBD1 (5 bases). Germline V gene lookup returns CDR1 MDHEN and CDR2 SYDVKM. The CDR3 is 14 residues long. The V gene lost 7 bases and the J gene lost 5 bases, with 18 bases spanning the gap.

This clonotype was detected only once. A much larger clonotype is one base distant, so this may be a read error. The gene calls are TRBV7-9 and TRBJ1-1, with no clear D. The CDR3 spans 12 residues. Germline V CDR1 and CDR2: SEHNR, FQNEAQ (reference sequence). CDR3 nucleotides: TGTGTCAGCAGCTTCGGGTACACTGAAGCTTTCTTT. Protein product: CVSSFGYTEAFF.

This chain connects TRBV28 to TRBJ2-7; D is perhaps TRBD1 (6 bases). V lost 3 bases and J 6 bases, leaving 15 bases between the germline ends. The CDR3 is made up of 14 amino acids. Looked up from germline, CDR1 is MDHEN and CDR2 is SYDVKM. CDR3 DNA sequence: TGTGCCAGCAGTTTGGGACACTCAAGTCGCGAGCAGTACTTC. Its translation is CASSLGHSSREQYF. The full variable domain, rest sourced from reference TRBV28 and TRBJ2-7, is DVKVTQSSRYLVKRTGEKVFLECVQDMDHENMFWYRQDPGLGLRLIYFSYDVKMKEKGDIPEGYSVSREKKERFSLILESASTNQTSMYLCASSLGHSSREQYFGPGTRLTVT.

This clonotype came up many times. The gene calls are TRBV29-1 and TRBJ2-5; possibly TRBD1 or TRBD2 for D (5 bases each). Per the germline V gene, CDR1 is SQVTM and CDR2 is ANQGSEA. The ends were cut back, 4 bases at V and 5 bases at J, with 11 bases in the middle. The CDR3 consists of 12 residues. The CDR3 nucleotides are TGCAGCGTTGTCCTCGGGGCCGAGACCCAGTACTTC. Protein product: CSVVLGAETQYF.

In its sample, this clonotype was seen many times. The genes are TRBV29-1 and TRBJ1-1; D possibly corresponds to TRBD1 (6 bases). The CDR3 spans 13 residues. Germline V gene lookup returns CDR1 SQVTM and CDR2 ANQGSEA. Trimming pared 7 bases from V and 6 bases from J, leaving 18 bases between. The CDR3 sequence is CSADGGRSSEAFF. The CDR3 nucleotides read TGCAGCGCTGACGGGGGGCGTAGCTCTGAAGCTTTCTTT.

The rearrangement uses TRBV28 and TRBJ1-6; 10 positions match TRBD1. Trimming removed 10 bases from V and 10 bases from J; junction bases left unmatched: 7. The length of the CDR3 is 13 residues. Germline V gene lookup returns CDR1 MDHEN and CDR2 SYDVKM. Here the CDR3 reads CATVGQGGSPLHF. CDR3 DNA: TGTGCCACCGTAGGACAGGGGGGCTCACCCCTCCACTTT.

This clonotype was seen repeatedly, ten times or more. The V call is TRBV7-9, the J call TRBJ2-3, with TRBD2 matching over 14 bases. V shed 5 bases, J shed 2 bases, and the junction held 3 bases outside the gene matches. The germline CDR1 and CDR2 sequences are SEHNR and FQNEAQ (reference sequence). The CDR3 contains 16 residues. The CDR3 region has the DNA TGTGCCAGCAGCGCGACTAGCGGGGGGGCCACAGATACGCAGTATTTT. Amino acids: CASSATSGGATDTQYF.

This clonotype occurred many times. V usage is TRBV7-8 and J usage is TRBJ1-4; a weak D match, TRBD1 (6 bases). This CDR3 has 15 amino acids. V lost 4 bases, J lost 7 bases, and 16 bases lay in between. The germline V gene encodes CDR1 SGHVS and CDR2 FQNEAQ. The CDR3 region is CASSSGDKTPEKLFF. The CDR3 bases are TGTGCCAGCAGCTCCGGGGACAAAACCCCTGAAAAACTGTTTTTT.

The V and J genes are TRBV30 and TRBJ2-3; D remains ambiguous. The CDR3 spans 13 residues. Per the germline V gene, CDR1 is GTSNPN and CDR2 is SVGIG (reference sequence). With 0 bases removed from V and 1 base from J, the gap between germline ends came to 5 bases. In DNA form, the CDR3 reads TGTGCCTGGAGTGTACTTCGCACAGATACGCAGTATTTT. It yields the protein CAWSVLRTDTQYF.